Below, 28 T cell receptor beta chains from the same sample are listed, as sequenced in a study of CD4 T cells in relation to SARS-CoV-2 and coronaviruses. Using immunoSEQ multiplex PCR, the repertoire was profiled, and TCRdb retains in-frame clones only, with some absent. The data show about 60,000 clones, with about 90% seen just once and 0.3% to 0.5% held by the top ten. The material sequenced was naive CD4+ T cells from PBMCs. Regarding subset: naive CD4+ T cells isolated by negative enrichment. The receptors stem from an adult with COVID-19.

The chain employs TRBV5-4 and TRBJ2-7; D gene uncertain. This CDR3 is 13 amino acids long. CDR1 and CDR2 (germline): SGHNT, YYREEE (reference sequence). The V gene lost 0 bases and the J gene lost 2 bases, with 6 bases spanning the gap. The DNA of the CDR3 is TGTGCCAGCAGCTTGGCGTTCACCTACGAGCAGTACTTC. Translating it yields CASSLAFTYEQYF.

This clone was observed a few times. The CDR3 loop reads CSASRQGSRHEKLFF. DNA for the CDR3: TGCAGTGCTAGTCGACAGGGTAGTAGGCATGAAAAACTGTTTTTT. The V gene is TRBV20-1, the J gene TRBJ1-4, with 7 bases fitting TRBD1. The V gene's germline CDR1 is DFQATT and CDR2 SNEGSKA (reference sequence). The CDR3 sequence is 15 residues long. Unmatched junction bases numbered 10, after V lost 3 bases and J lost 6 bases.

The rearrangement uses TRBV4-1 and TRBJ1-5; D is possibly TRBD1 (5 bases). CDR1 is MGHRA and CDR2 is YSYEKL in the germline V gene. Trimming pared 1 base from V and 6 bases from J, leaving 19 bases between. The CDR3 extends over 17 amino acids. DNA of the CDR3: TGCGCCAGCAGCCAAGTGTTGCGCCCGCCGGGGGGTCAGCCCCAGCATTTT. Translation: CASSQVLRPPGGQPQHF.

The V call is TRBV28, the J call TRBJ1-1, with 7 bases identical to TRBD1. Trimming removed 6 bases from V and 1 base from J; junction bases left unmatched: 8. The germline V gene encodes CDR1 MDHEN and CDR2 SYDVKM. The CDR3 contains 15 residues. CDR3 nucleotides: TGTGCCAGCAGATCCTCGGGACAGAGGAACACTGAAGCTTTCTTT. Encoded protein: CASRSSGQRNTEAFF.

This clone was detected once. This chain connects TRBV19 to TRBJ2-2; 13 bases fit TRBD2. J lost 5 bases, V lost 4 bases, and 16 bases had no gene match. In germline, CDR1 is LNHDA, CDR2 SQIVND (reference sequence). There are 20 residues in the CDR3. This chain's CDR3 is CASSNQGLGLAGVQTGELFF. The CDR3 DNA sequence: TGTGCCAGTAGTAATCAGGGACTTGGACTAGCGGGAGTCCAAACCGGGGAGCTGTTTTTT.

V usage is TRBV2 and J usage is TRBJ1-1; D is unresolved. Per the germline V gene, CDR1 is SNHLY and CDR2 is FYNNEI. CDR3 length equals 12 residues. Trimming left V 6 bases short and J 1 base short, with 6 bases between. CDR3 residues: CASSVTNTEAFF. CDR3 DNA: TGTGCCAGCAGCGTTACGAACACTGAAGCTTTCTTT.

The chain has TRBV10-2 and TRBJ2-7; no definite D call. The CDR3 runs 12 residues. Germline values: CDR1 WSHSY, CDR2 SAAADI. V lost 8 bases and J lost 4, with 12 bases in between. The CDR3 nucleotides read TGCGCCAGCTCCCTGGGAACTTACGAGCAGTACTTC. Protein sequence: CASSLGTYEQYF.

This chain links TRBV5-6 with TRBJ2-1; 8 nucleotides align to TRBD1. Germline V gives CDR1 SGHDT, CDR2 YYEEEE. There are 18 residues in the CDR3. Trimming removed 4 bases from V and 4 bases from J; junction bases left unmatched: 16. CDR3 residues: CASSQSLKTGARYNEQFF. DNA for the CDR3: TGTGCCAGCAGCCAGAGTCTGAAGACAGGGGCACGGTACAATGAGCAGTTCTTC.

The V gene is TRBV25-1, the J gene TRBJ2-4, with 9 bases matching TRBD1. CDR1 MGHDK and CDR2 SYGVNS come from the germline V gene. The V gene end was trimmed by 3 bases and the J gene end by 9 bases; junction bases not matched to a gene: 12. The CDR3 spans 16 residues. The CDR3 spells CASSDPRTGVRGIQYF. As DNA, the CDR3 is TGTGCCAGCAGTGACCCTCGGACAGGGGTTAGGGGCATTCAGTACTTC.

The chain combines TRBV19 with TRBJ2-5; 10 bases align to TRBD1. V was clipped by 5 bases and J by 5 bases; unmatched bases: 5. This CDR3 spans 14 amino acids. Germline V CDR1 and CDR2: LNHDA, SQIVND (reference sequence). The CDR3 reads CASSPTTGGETQYF. The CDR3 DNA reads as TGTGCCAGTAGTCCCACGACAGGGGGCGAGACCCAGTACTTC.

This clone occurred once. V usage is TRBV19 and J usage is TRBJ2-4; 7 bases match TRBD1. This CDR3 has 18 amino acids. The V segment lost 6 bases and the J segment 0 bases; nucleotides outside the gene matches: 14. Per germline, CDR1 LNHDA and CDR2 SQIVND (reference sequence). The CDR3 is CASRTTGMGALAKNIQYF. The CDR3 bases are TGTGCCAGTAGGACGACAGGGATGGGGGCGTTAGCCAAAAACATTCAGTACTTC.

The chain uses TRBV2 and TRBJ2-1, with unresolved D. The CDR3 runs 15 residues. V was shortened by 3 bases and J by 3 bases, with 12 bases between the two germline ends. The germline CDR1 and CDR2 sequences are SNHLY and FYNNEI. Written as DNA, the CDR3 is TGTGCCAGCAGTGAGGAGCTAGTTTTCTACAATGAGCAGTTCTTC. Its protein product is CASSEELVFYNEQFF.

This chain connects TRBV19 to TRBJ2-7; the D call may be TRBD1 or TRBD2 (5 bases each). This CDR3 is 15 amino acids long. Germline loops: CDR1 LNHDA, CDR2 SQIVND (reference sequence). Deletions cut 4 bases from V and 2 bases from J, with 15 bases between. CDR3 residues: CASSNLGTQTYEQYF. The CDR3 nucleotides read TGTGCCAGTAGTAACCTTGGGACGCAGACCTACGAGCAGTACTTC.

The V call is TRBV29-1, the J call TRBJ2-5; 8 positions match TRBD2. CDR3 length: 13 amino acids. J lost 4 bases, V lost 7 bases, and 8 bases had no gene match. Germline V gene lookup returns CDR1 SQVTM and CDR2 ANQGSEA. CDR3 sequence reads: CSAFSGTGETQYF. The CDR3 nucleotides read TGCAGCGCCTTTAGCGGGACGGGAGAGACCCAGTACTTC. The full variable domain, completed using reference TRBV29-1 and TRBJ2-5, is SAVISQKPSRDICQRGTSLTIQCQVDSQVTMMFWYRQQPGQSLTLIATANQGSEATYESGFVIDKFPISRPNLTFSTLTVSNMSPEDSSIYLCSAFSGTGETQYFGPGTRLLVL.

This clone was recorded a few times. The chain carries TRBV7-9 and TRBJ2-7; 9 nucleotides align to TRBD1. Germline V CDR1 and CDR2: SEHNR, FQNEAQ (reference sequence). The CDR3 has 15 residues. Unmatched junction bases numbered 9, after V lost 7 bases and J lost 2 bases. CDR3 region: CASKGIRTGAYEQYF. The CDR3 region has the DNA TGTGCCAGCAAAGGTATAAGGACAGGGGCCTACGAGCAGTACTTC.

The V and J genes are TRBV11-2 and TRBJ2-1; the D is unclear. The ends were cut back, 2 bases at V and 0 bases at J, with 11 bases in the middle. Germline CDR1 SGHAT, CDR2 FQNNGV. The length of the CDR3 is 16 residues. The CDR3 DNA follows: TGTGCCAGCAGCTTAAACACCCGGAGCTCCTACAATGAGCAGTTCTTC. The encoded protein is CASSLNTRSSYNEQFF.

The chain is built from TRBV6-1 and TRBJ1-5, with D hard to call. Looked up from germline, CDR1 is MNHNS and CDR2 is SASEGT. Trimming cost V 1 base and J 0 bases, with 13 bases left between them. The CDR3 is 17 amino acids. The CDR3 protein is CASSEDHRVLSNQPQHF. Written as DNA, the CDR3 is TGTGCCAGCAGTGAAGACCACAGAGTTCTTAGCAATCAGCCCCAGCATTTT.

The chain couples TRBV6-5 to TRBJ2-2; D unclear. The germline V gene has CDR1 MNHEY and CDR2 SVGAGI. V gave up 10 bases and J gave up 0 bases, with 9 bases separating them. There are 13 residues in the CDR3. Here the CDR3 reads CATHRPNTGELFF. In DNA, the CDR3 is TGTGCCACTCATAGGCCGAACACCGGGGAGCTGTTTTTT.

The chain links TRBV27 to TRBJ2-5, with a weak D call TRBD1 (5 bases). This CDR3 is built from 14 residues. V was clipped by 5 bases and J by 6 bases, with 16 bases between them. The germline V gene encodes CDR1 MNHEY and CDR2 SMNVEV (reference sequence). The CDR3 DNA reads TGTGCCAGCAGTCCGAGGACACTGCAAAAGACCCAGTACTTC. This sequence encodes CASSPRTLQKTQYF.

The chain joins TRBV19 to TRBJ1-1, with 9 bases matching TRBD1. The germline V gene encodes CDR1 LNHDA and CDR2 SQIVND (reference sequence). This CDR3 is built from 13 residues. The V and J ends lost 10 bases and 2 bases, in that order; junction bases with no gene match: 5. The CDR3 here is CATEGQGNTEAFF. The CDR3 bases are TGTGCCACCGAGGGACAGGGAAACACTGAAGCTTTCTTT. Drawing the rest from reference TRBV19 and TRBJ1-1, the complete variable domain is DGGITQSPKYLFRKEGQNVTLSCEQNLNHDAMYWYRQDPGQGLRLIYYSQIVNDFQKGDIAEGYSVSREKKESFPLTVTSAQKNPTAFYLCATEGQGNTEAFFGQGTRLTVV.

This chain connects TRBV27 to TRBJ2-6; D is unresolved. Per germline, CDR1 MNHEY and CDR2 SMNVEV (reference sequence). This CDR3 has 15 amino acids. Trimming left V 3 bases short and J 0 bases short, with 6 bases between. Written as DNA, the CDR3 is TGTGCCAGCAGTTTGCTGTACTCTGGGGCCAACGTCCTGACTTTC. Its protein product is CASSLLYSGANVLTF.

The chain uses TRBV2 and TRBJ1-4, with unresolved D. The V end lost 8 bases, the J end lost 0 bases, and 7 bases lay between the germline ends. Looked up from germline, CDR1 is SNHLY and CDR2 is FYNNEI. This CDR3 region has 13 residues. The CDR3 is CASCRATNEKLFF. DNA for the CDR3: TGTGCCAGCTGTAGGGCAACTAATGAAAAACTGTTTTTT.

The chain has TRBV7-9 and TRBJ2-1; D may be TRBD1 or TRBD2 (6 bases each). Trimming shortened V by 5 bases and J by 2 bases, and 13 bases separated the two germline ends. The CDR3 covers 15 residues. Germline CDR1 and CDR2: SEHNR and FQNEAQ (reference sequence). The CDR3, as DNA: TGTGCCAGCAGCCGGAGGGGGGACCCCTACAATGAGCAGTTCTTC. This codes for CASSRRGDPYNEQFF. The variable domain in full, completed from reference TRBV7-9 and TRBJ2-1, reads DTGVSQNPRHKITKRGQNVTFRCDPISEHNRLYWYRQTLGQGPEFLTYFQNEAQLEKSRLLSDRFSAERPKGSFSTLEIQRTEQGDSAMYLCASSRRGDPYNEQFFGPGTRLTVL.

V and J are TRBV27 and TRBJ2-1; TRBD1 or TRBD2 may be the D gene (6 bases each). The CDR3 has 16 amino acids. Germline values: CDR1 MNHEY, CDR2 SMNVEV (reference sequence). Between the trimmed V and J ends, which lost 10 bases and 3 bases, there was a span of 22 bases. CDR3 coding DNA: TGTGCCACCGCCCTCCCGGGGGCCCTCTTCTACAATGAGCAGTTCTTC. Its translation: CATALPGALFYNEQFF.

V usage is TRBV7-2 and J usage is TRBJ2-7, with a weak D call TRBD2 (6 bases). Trimming stripped 4 bases from V and 2 bases from J, with 15 bases between. The CDR3 runs 15 residues. Looked up from germline, CDR1 is SGHTA and CDR2 is FQGNSA. For the CDR3, the DNA is TGTGCCAGCAGCTATAGCGGTACCCGCACCTACGAGCAGTACTTC. Residues: CASSYSGTRTYEQYF.

The chain recombines TRBV9 with TRBJ1-2, with 10 bases identical to TRBD1. From germline, CDR1 is SGDLS and CDR2 YYNGEE. Trimming removed 3 bases from V and 7 bases from J; junction bases left unmatched: 6. CDR3 length: 14 amino acids. CDR3 in amino acids: CASSATGGFRGYTF. As DNA, the CDR3 is TGTGCCAGCAGCGCGACAGGGGGCTTTCGTGGCTACACCTTC.

V gene TRBV29-1 combines with J gene TRBJ1-1; TRBD1 might be the D (6 bases). Germline CDR1 and CDR2: SQVTM and ANQGSEA. The V gene lost 7 bases and the J gene lost 3 bases, with 12 bases spanning the gap. The CDR3 is made up of 12 amino acids. CDR3 in amino acids: CSATQGDTEAFF. CDR3 coding DNA: TGCAGCGCCACACAGGGTGACACTGAAGCTTTCTTT. Using reference TRBV29-1 and TRBJ1-1 for the parts outside the CDR3, the full variable domain is SAVISQKPSRDICQRGTSLTIQCQVDSQVTMMFWYRQQPGQSLTLIATANQGSEATYESGFVIDKFPISRPNLTFSTLTVSNMSPEDSSIYLCSATQGDTEAFFGQGTRLTVV.

This chain uses TRBV6-2 or TRBV6-3 with TRBJ2-5; D not certain. The CDR3 loop spans 15 amino acids. The germline gives CDR1 MNHEY, CDR2 SVGEGT. V lost 0 bases and J lost 5, with 13 bases in between. CDR3 coding DNA: TGTGCCAGCAGTTACTCAAGACGAAGGGTGGAGACCCAGTACTTC. Amino acid sequence: CASSYSRRRVETQYF.